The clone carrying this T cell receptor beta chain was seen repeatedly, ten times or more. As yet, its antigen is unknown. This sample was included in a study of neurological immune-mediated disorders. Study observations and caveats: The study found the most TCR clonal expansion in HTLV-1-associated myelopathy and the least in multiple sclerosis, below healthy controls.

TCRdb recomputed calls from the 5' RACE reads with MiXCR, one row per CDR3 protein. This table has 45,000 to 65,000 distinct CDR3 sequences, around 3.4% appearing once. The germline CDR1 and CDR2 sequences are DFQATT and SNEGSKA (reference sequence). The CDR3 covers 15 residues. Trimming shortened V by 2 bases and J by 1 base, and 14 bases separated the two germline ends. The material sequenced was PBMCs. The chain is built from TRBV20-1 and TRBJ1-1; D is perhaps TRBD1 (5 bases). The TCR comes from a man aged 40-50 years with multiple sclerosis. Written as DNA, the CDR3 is TGCAGTGCTAGACGACTGGGACGGACGAACACTGAAGCTTTCTTT. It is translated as CSARRLGRTNTEAFF.